The T cell receptor (beta chain) described here comes from a study of cytomegalovirus exposure and HLA in healthy donors (dated by TCRdb to 2017 to 2019). As for the study more broadly: In an earlier analysis of under 750 of the donors, approximately 260 Gb of sequence data and 95 million to 130 million unique TCR beta sequences from about 190 million T cells were reported. About 300 gigabases of sequencing data and around 80 million unique TCR sequences made up an early release that covered approximately 620 HLA-typed donors. High-throughput TCR immunosequencing, statistical association of individual TCRs with disease status, and machine learning were combined to predict cytomegalovirus infection status. All discovery cohort repertoires had been generated using a single sequencing platform. A later analysis re-analyzed previously published TCR beta repertoires from 666 donors and added high-resolution HLA genotyping to study TCR occurrence patterns. Rather than using new phenotypic data, the later analysis identified candidate immune exposures from TCR beta sequences and from how often those sequences occurred across donors. Four to six DR-DQ haplotypes were handled as single units for association and clustering, since linkage in the cohort was strong. Genome-wide SNP genotypes for about three fifths of the roughly 700 donors were used in a later genetic analysis, which treated that subset as a discovery cohort. The T cell repertoires of some 700 subjects were profiled by immunosequencing and related to cytomegalovirus serostatus. HLA typing covered class I and class II loci at four-digit resolution. Among the roughly 430 genotyped donors, 81% belonged to the genetic ancestry cluster associated with self-reported Caucasian donors. Typing coverage differed by locus: A, B, C, DRB1 and DQB1 were typed in roughly 620-640 donors, DQA1 in about 500, DPA1 in 600 to 610, and DPB1 in 472. Among approximately 370 genotyped donors of the cohort, an average of approximately 240,000 unique TCR beta nucleotide sequences was sequenced per donor, of which about 20% were non-productive. Alongside the repertoire data, information on donor age, sex, ethnicity and CMV serostatus was compiled. Besides the first cohort of roughly 700 subjects, a separate validation cohort made up of roughly 120 different subjects was used. The study was designed to test whether signatures of past pathogen exposure could be identified by cataloging public T cell receptors. An earlier analysis of approximately 580 of the donors used high-throughput TCR beta sequencing to judge whether each TCR beta V gene segment behaved as functional or pseudogenic. The full study reports these points: An earlier analysis of 587 of the donors showed that most TCR beta V segments appeared in productive rearrangements either about 90% or about 30% of the time, which broadly matched IMGT annotations. At a false discovery rate of 0.05, a later analysis linked 16,000 or so TCR beta sequences to specific HLA alleles. A later genetic analysis associated a missense DCLRE1C variant with V-gene and J-gene trimming of TCR beta chains, and an independent cohort replicated the association. Presence/absence analyses assumed roughly uniform sequencing depth across donors, an assumption that may not hold. In a later analysis, TCR association rates were found to vary across HLA loci, with the most associated TCRs seen for DRB1 alleles and the fewest for HLA-C alleles. Because some donors lacked HLA typing at each locus, the association tests relied only on the typed subset. The classifier was reported to diagnose cytomegalovirus status with high specificity and sensitivity in both the original cohort and the validation cohort. The study listed 164 TCR beta chains as associated with cytomegalovirus. A further reported finding was that TCR beta sequences accurately predicted the HLA-A and HLA-B alleles for most subjects in the first cohort. The sequencing pipeline was judged likely to have produced a cluster of highly shared sequence variants as a technical artifact. A later genetic analysis reported fewer N-insertions in productive TCRs among donors in an Asian-associated ancestry cluster than the approximately 700-donor mean. The authors suggested that the approach could potentially be generalized to other disease states and immunological phenotypes. According to a later analysis, parvovirus B19, influenza, CMV and Epstein-Barr virus appeared linked to several top co-occurrence clusters. In vitro tests confirmed that a few of the cytomegalovirus-associated TCR beta chains recognize cytomegalovirus antigens. Across donors, most TCR sequences were observed very rarely, whereas some public TCRs were present in many individuals. This cohort had only TCR beta chains sequenced, and the lack of alpha or paired-chain data limited which features could be detected. When HLA alleles, especially DR and DQ, strongly co-occurred, attributing TCR associations to individual alleles was difficult. For the cohort, immune exposure information was limited to CMV serostatus. According to a later analysis, most CMV-associated TCR beta chains appeared to be HLA-restricted, and the HLA associations seemed to be driven largely by CMV exposure. Over 15 rarely observed V segments, including chromosome 9 orphons, were excluded from the earlier analysis of about 600 of the donors because counts were too low. A later analysis found that HLA-associated TCR beta chains were more clonally expanded and had lower generation probabilities than equally common non-associated chains. Correlated functional status among segregating V segments might be attributable to linkage disequilibrium, but an unknown experimental factor could not be ruled out.

The method behind the library was the immunoSEQ multiplex PCR assay. A mixture of 60 forward primers for TCR Vbeta segments and 13 reverse primers for TCR Jbeta segments was used in the multiplex PCR. The CDR3 region of rearranged TCR beta genes was amplified from genomic DNA by a multiplex PCR assay. Amplified TCR beta libraries were sequenced as 87-base-pair reads on the Illumina HiSeq System. Turning to the authors' computational methods: A later analysis counted about 80 million unique TCR beta chains across the 666 repertoires, and some 12 million of these chains were shared by at least two donors. A nearest-neighbor algorithm error-corrected the raw reads and collapsed the reads into unique sequences, merging closely related sequences to remove PCR and sequencing errors. Alignment of CDR3 sequences to IMGT reference sequences was used to assign V, D and J gene segments. For a sequence to be retained, a match of at least six nucleotides was required to both a V gene segment and a J gene segment. Rearrangements were classified as productive when the CDR3 lacked stop codons and remained in frame with V and J, and all other rearrangements were classified as non-productive. CDR3 was defined by IMGT convention, running from the second conserved V-encoded cysteine to the conserved J-encoded phenylalanine. The earlier analysis of fewer than 700 of the donors excluded sequences that lacked an unambiguous match to a single V gene segment. In an earlier analysis of several hundred of the donors, V segments were called functional above 56.7% productive rearrangements and were called segregating when the between-donor standard deviation exceeded 5%. A statistical classification framework was built to diagnose cytomegalovirus status from the catalog of TCR beta chain sequences. A later analysis assigned V and J genes by comparing TCR nucleotide sequences with IMGT/GENE-DB human TR gene sequences. Using the TCRdist pipeline, a later analysis assigned CDR3 sequences along with most-parsimonious VDJ recombination scenarios. A later analysis defined each TCR beta chain by its CDR3 amino acid sequence plus V-gene family, and excluded reads lacking a unique V-gene family. As a way to deal with suspected cross-contamination and a sequencing artifact, a later analysis dropped 450 to 700 nucleotide sequences that were highly shared and had low generation probability. In a later analysis, a clonal expansion index was calculated for each public chain from normalized within-repertoire ranks of inferred template counts. A later analysis computed generation probabilities with a VDJ recombination model fitted to out-of-frame rearrangements, and checked the results against IGoR. A later analysis scored TCR-TCR, TCR-HLA and TCR-CMV co-occurrence with hypergeometric tests, applying a repertoire-size bias correction to TCR pairs. To estimate false discovery rates, a later analysis permuted the HLA or CMV assignments 20 times. In a later analysis, co-occurring TCRs were grouped using DBSCAN, and TCRdist sequence similarity was added for clustering within HLA-allele-positive subsets. Repertoires with fewer than 30,000 or more than 120,000 public chains were left out of co-occurrence clustering, as were a handful of repertoires with anomalous nucleotide sharing. TCRdb took over this immuneACCESS table, retaining in-frame rearrangements with V and J assigned. Such tables are incomplete; in checked studies, under half of the missing clones stem from an unresolved V gene, and the remainder is unexplained. For V, J and clone size, that table is used; D and trimming come from the DNA. The sample records 150,000 to 200,000 clones, about four fifths of which are singletons. The ten largest clones take up about 5.6% of the sample.

As concerns this clone: Its antigen is unknown. One end of the junction is discordant with germline, which a read error may explain.

The cohort was made up of several hundred healthy bone marrow donors. At the time of sampling, every cohort member was nominally healthy, though immune exposures that went unrecorded were likely present. The donor was CMV seropositive and belonged to the group of 250 to 300 seropositive cohort members. A peripheral blood sample was collected from each donor, and TCR beta sequencing was performed on peripheral blood mononuclear cells. The Qiagen DNeasy Blood Extraction Kit was used to extract genomic DNA from the blood cell samples. The sequencing sample was made of PBMCs. This clonotype was sampled from a woman in her thirties in good health and CMV-seropositive.

The CDR3 protein: CASSLVGSGKQETQYF. Read as DNA, the sequence is TGTGCTAGCAGCTTAGTTGGTAGCGGGAAACAAGAGACCCAGTACTTC. The chain is made from TRBV7-7 and TRBJ2-5; TRBD2 lines up with 8 middle nucleotides. Looking up the germline V gene (reference sequence) yields CDR1 SSHAT and CDR2 FNYEAQ. The CDR3 covers 16 residues, taking in both the cysteine and the phenylalanine. Only the CDR3 portion is preserved as DNA: 48 bases, with reading frame beginning at the first base.